This section outlines one T cell receptor beta chain sequence together with its context. It has no known antigen specificity. No much larger clone exists at a distance of one base, and base qualities are not known. Libraries came from PCR. TCRdb shows the sequencer as Illumina HiSeq 2500. To normalize quantification of the TCRbeta repertoire, the TCR libraries were built with molecular barcoding that relied on unique molecular identifiers. In TCRdb, the public reads were trimmed at Q25 with fastp and aligned with MiXCR, with productive beta chains retained. Merged by CDR3 protein, the rows form single entries marked with the most common genes and DNA. The sample contains around 200,000 distinct CDR3 sequences, about 8.2% of them found a single time. In total, the top ten clones hold roughly 36% of the sample. The germline V and J ends show losses of 1 base and 1 base respectively, and no gene match explains 8 bases of the junction. Via the germline V gene, CDR1 is MNHEY and CDR2 SVGAGI. Spanning cysteine to phenylalanine, the CDR3 consists of 17 amino acids. The entry retains the CDR3 DNA only, 51 bases that are in frame from base 1.

The treatment or condition label on this specimen signifies: allogeneic hematopoietic cell transplantation with graft depleted of TCRalphabeta T cells and CD19 B cells. TCRalphabeta/CD19-depleted allogeneic hematopoietic cell grafts were given to the transplant recipients, all of whom were children. This record comes from a study of T-cell reconstitution after alpha-beta-depleted transplantation in children (TCRdb year 2016). Regarding the research as a whole: The study quantitatively tracked T-cell immune reconstitution after TCRalphabeta/CD19-depleted allogeneic hematopoietic cell transplantation in children using TCR repertoire profiling. Here is what the overall study found, with its caveats: The apparently early recovery of alphabetaT-cell counts about two months after transplant reportedly depended on only several hundred rapidly expanded clones that came from non-depleted graft cells. Over subsequent months, a decline in hyperexpanded clone frequencies was noted, and after one year, T-cell counts and TCRbeta diversity were mostly ascribed to newly produced T cells. The high TCRbeta diversity at day 60 in some patients was ascribed to recipient T cells and intrathymic progenitors that had survived conditioning.

The specimen was PBMCs, mostly from graft donor cells, collected 360 days after TCRalphabeta/CD19-depleted stem cell transplant. The chain was built from TRBV6-5 and TRBJ1-1, and TRBD1 aligns with 8 junction nucleotides. This sequence originates from a male patient aged 2-15 years who had a stem cell transplant for acute myeloid leukemia, so the T cells may come from the graft donor. The nucleotide sequence reads TGTGCCAGCAGTTACTGGACAGGGAGCGGGACGAACACTGAAGCTTTCTTT. It translates as CASSYWTGSGTNTEAFF.